These 30 T cell receptor beta chains came from one sample sequenced in a study of blood T cell repertoires in COVID-19. TCRdb's copy holds only in-frame clones and misses some; the assay was immunoSEQ multiplex PCR. The sample has more than 70,000 clones, about nine tenths seen once. The material sequenced was peripheral blood. Every receptor here comes from a woman between 18 and 29 years old with acute or convalescent COVID-19.

This chain uses TRBV6-5 with TRBJ2-2; D perhaps matches TRBD1 (6 bases). The germline CDR1 and CDR2 sequences are MNHEY and SVGAGI. V was cut by 6 bases and J by 7 bases, with 9 bases left in between. This CDR3 has 12 amino acids. CDR3 loop: CASRTGLGELFF. The CDR3 nucleotides are TGTGCCAGCAGAACAGGGCTCGGGGAGCTGTTTTTT.

V and J are TRBV19 and TRBJ2-1; 9 nucleotides match TRBD2. Trimming removed 2 bases from V and 4 bases from J; junction bases left unmatched: 12. Germline CDR1 reads LNHDA; CDR2 reads SQIVND (reference sequence). The CDR3 has 18 amino acids. The CDR3 sequence is CASSIIAVAGVGYNEQFF. CDR3 bases: TGTGCCAGTAGTATAATCGCAGTAGCGGGAGTAGGGTACAATGAGCAGTTCTTC.

The chain combines TRBV27 with TRBJ2-7; TRBD1 is a possible D gene (5 bases). Germline assignment: CDR1 MNHEY and CDR2 SMNVEV (reference sequence). V gave up 6 bases and J gave up 0 bases, with 15 bases separating them. The CDR3 extends over 15 amino acids. The CDR3 spells CASRLNPDTSYEQYF. CDR3 nucleotide sequence: TGTGCCAGCAGACTAAACCCGGACACCTCCTACGAGCAGTACTTC.

This chain connects TRBV9 to TRBJ2-3; 7 bases map to TRBD2. The CDR3 extends over 16 amino acids. V dropped 3 bases and J dropped 0; count of bases not matched to a gene: 7. Per the germline V gene, CDR1 is SGDLS and CDR2 is YYNGEE. The CDR3 protein is CASSAGLAVSTDTQYF. The CDR3 DNA reads as TGTGCCAGCAGCGCGGGCCTAGCGGTGAGCACAGATACGCAGTATTTT.

V is TRBV6-6 and J is TRBJ1-1; D unclear. This CDR3 region has 11 residues. The germline V gene has CDR1 MNHNY and CDR2 SVGAGI (reference sequence). With 8 bases removed from V and 7 bases from J, the gap between germline ends came to 11 bases. For the CDR3, the DNA is TGTGCCAGCGGTCCTGGAGGTGAAGCTTTCTTT. This codes for CASGPGGEAFF.

This chain uses TRBV5-1 with TRBJ2-3; D is uncertain. The germline V gene encodes CDR1 SGHRS and CDR2 YFSETQ. V was cut by 4 bases and J by 2 bases, with 8 bases left in between. The CDR3 is 13 amino acids. Here the CDR3 DNA reads TGCGCCAGCAGCATGGCCCTCACAGATACGCAGTATTTT. Amino acid sequence: CASSMALTDTQYF.

The J gene is TRBJ2-1, the V gene TRBV4-3; 10 bases line up with TRBD2. The CDR3 length is 15 residues. Germline CDR1 reads LGHNA; CDR2 reads YSLEER. Trimming took 0 bases from V and 7 from J; bases not matched to a gene: 3. DNA for the CDR3: TGCGCCAGCAGCCAAGAATTACTAGCGGGAAATGAGCAGTTCTTC. Residues: CASSQELLAGNEQFF.

The V call is TRBV6-5, the J call TRBJ2-1, with 7 bases that match TRBD1. The junction had 11 bases not matched to a gene; V was cut back by 5 bases and J by 7 bases. Per the germline V gene, CDR1 is MNHEY and CDR2 is SVGAGI. The CDR3 length is 15 residues. DNA of the CDR3: TGTGCCAGCAGTCCAGGGGGTATTGTTAGGAATGAGCAGTTCTTC. Amino acids: CASSPGGIVRNEQFF.

The rearrangement uses TRBV2 and TRBJ2-7; 9 bases fit TRBD2. This CDR3 spans 13 amino acids. Unmatched junction bases numbered 6, after V lost 8 bases and J lost 4 bases. The germline V gene has CDR1 SNHLY and CDR2 FYNNEI. CDR3 coding DNA: TGTGCCAGCGGGGGACTAGCTGGATACGAGCAGTACTTC. Its protein product is CASGGLAGYEQYF.

V is TRBV30 and J is TRBJ1-2, with 7 bases fitting TRBD1. There are 14 residues in the CDR3. Germline CDR1 and CDR2: GTSNPN and SVGIG (reference sequence). With V trimmed by 4 bases and J by 6 bases, 11 bases remained unmatched. CDR3 in amino acids: CAWNGRDSINGYTF. CDR3 coding DNA: TGTGCCTGGAACGGCCGGGACAGTATTAATGGCTACACCTTC.

The chain has TRBV2 and TRBJ2-1; 11 positions agree with TRBD2. From germline, CDR1 is SNHLY and CDR2 FYNNEI. J was trimmed by 6 bases and V by 8 bases; bases with no gene match: 9. The CDR3 contains 15 residues. Here the CDR3 DNA reads TGTGCCAGCCGGACCCTAGCGGGGGGACTCAATGAGCAGTTCTTC. It codes for CASRTLAGGLNEQFF. Variable domain in full (rest from reference TRBV2 and TRBJ2-1): EPEVTQTPSHQVTQMGQEVILRCVPISNHLYFYWYRQILGQKVEFLVSFYNNEISEKSEIFDDQFSVERPDGSNFTLKIRSTKLEDSAMYFCASRTLAGGLNEQFFGPGTRLTVL.

In nucleotides, the CDR3 is TGTGCCAGCAGCCAAGGGGGCTCGACTAGCGGGGTCGATGAGCAGTTCTTC. Its translation: CASSQGGSTSGVDEQFF. This chain connects TRBV4-2 to TRBJ2-1; TRBD2 aligns across 11 bases. The CDR3 runs 17 residues. The J segment lost 8 bases and the V segment lost 1 base, leaving 10 bases of the junction unmatched. Germline values: CDR1 LGHNA, CDR2 YNFKEQ.

A few counts support this clone. The rearrangement links TRBV6-5 to TRBJ1-2, with D perhaps TRBD1 (6 bases). Germline values: CDR1 MNHEY, CDR2 SVGAGI. This CDR3 region has 14 residues. Trimming removed 8 bases at V and 1 base at J, with 14 bases between. CDR3 sequence (DNA): TGTGCCAGCGGAATAGACAGGTTTAACTATGGCTACACCTTC. Translated: CASGIDRFNYGYTF.

V usage is TRBV4-3 and J usage is TRBJ1-2; no definite D call. The CDR3 runs to 16 residues. The germline V gene has CDR1 LGHNA and CDR2 YSLEER. Trimming left V 0 bases short and J 5 bases short, with 16 bases between. The CDR3 DNA reads TGCGCCAGCAGCCAAGATTTGGTTGAGGGAAGGTATGGCTACACCTTC. It specifies CASSQDLVEGRYGYTF.

This clone was picked up one time. The chain has TRBV18 and TRBJ2-1; TRBD2 aligns across 9 bases. V trimming: 6 bases; J trimming: 4 bases; junction bases outside the gene matches: 16. The CDR3 runs to 18 residues. Germline assignment: CDR1 KGHSH and CDR2 LQKENI. CDR3 in amino acids: CASSPGLAGVRSYNEQFF. DNA of the CDR3: TGTGCCAGCTCCCCGGGGTTAGCGGGAGTTAGGTCTTACAATGAGCAGTTCTTC. The variable domain in full, with the rest retrieved from reference TRBV18 and TRBJ2-1, is NAGVMQNPRHLVRRRGQEARLRCSPMKGHSHVYWYRQLPEEGLKFMVYLQKENIIDESGMPKERFSAEFPKEGPSILRIQQVVRGDSAAYFCASSPGLAGVRSYNEQFFGPGTRLTVL.

The V call is TRBV2, the J call TRBJ2-7; 9 nucleotides line up with TRBD2. After removal of 8 bases from V and 7 bases from J, the junction contained 9 bases not matched to a gene. The length of the CDR3 is 13 residues. Germline CDR1 and CDR2: SNHLY and FYNNEI. Here the CDR3 DNA reads TGTGCCAGCGTGCGGGGGGGCTTCGGAGAGCAGTACTTC. Protein product: CASVRGGFGEQYF.

The CDR3 nucleotides are TGTGCCAGCAGAATGACAGGGGTCTCCTACAATGAGCAGTTCTTC. Encoded protein: CASRMTGVSYNEQFF. The V call is TRBV7-2, the J call TRBJ2-1; 8 bases are a match to TRBD1. CDR3 length equals 15 residues. The V segment lost 6 bases and the J segment 0 bases; nucleotides outside the gene matches: 4. Germline assignment: CDR1 SGHTA and CDR2 FQGNSA.

V gene TRBV7-9 combines with J gene TRBJ1-5, with D perhaps matching TRBD1 (6 bases). CDR3 length equals 14 residues. Per germline, CDR1 SEHNR and CDR2 FQNEAQ (reference sequence). Trimming shortened V by 8 bases and J by 3 bases, and 14 bases separated the two germline ends. CDR3 amino acids: CASSRAGANQPQHF. Here the CDR3 DNA reads TGTGCCAGCTCTAGGGCGGGGGCCAATCAGCCCCAGCATTTT.

The rearrangement uses TRBV28 and TRBJ1-1, with unresolved D. Deletions cut 6 bases from V and 4 bases from J, with 12 bases between. The length of the CDR3 is 13 residues. Germline assignment: CDR1 MDHEN and CDR2 SYDVKM. The CDR3 loop reads CASSFGGITEAFF. In DNA form, the CDR3 reads TGTGCCAGCAGCTTCGGAGGGATCACTGAAGCTTTCTTT.

The chain employs TRBV6-2 or TRBV6-3 and TRBJ2-3; 15 bases align to TRBD2. Germline CDR1 is MNHEY and CDR2 is SVGEGT. J gave up 11 bases and V 2 bases, and 11 bases lay outside the gene matches. CDR3 length: 17 amino acids. The CDR3: CASSYDHGTSGRREQYF. The CDR3 DNA follows: TGTGCCAGCAGTTACGACCATGGGACTAGCGGGAGGCGAGAGCAGTATTTT.

This rearrangement joins TRBV7-9 to TRBJ2-5; D is possibly TRBD2 (5 bases). Trimming removed 2 bases at V and 3 bases at J, with 10 bases between. CDR3 size: 14 residues. CDR1 and CDR2 (germline): SEHNR, FQNEAQ (reference sequence). The CDR3 protein is CASSLTAEEETQYF. CDR3 coding DNA: TGTGCCAGCAGCTTAACGGCGGAGGAAGAGACCCAGTACTTC.

CDR3 in amino acids: CASSTSQGYEQYF. Written as DNA, the CDR3 is TGTGCCAGTAGTACGTCCCAGGGCTACGAGCAGTACTTC. The chain joins TRBV19 to TRBJ2-7; D is possibly TRBD1 (5 bases). Germline CDR1 reads LNHDA; CDR2 reads SQIVND (reference sequence). This CDR3 has 13 residues. V shed 4 bases and J shed 3 bases, with 10 bases lying between them.

V gene TRBV4-3 combines with J gene TRBJ2-7, with TRBD1 identical over 10 bases. Germline V CDR1 and CDR2: LGHNA, YSLEER. J lost 0 bases, V lost 1 base, and 9 bases had no gene match. The CDR3 consists of 18 residues. The CDR3 DNA reads TGCGCCAGCAGCCAAGTCTGGGGACAGGGGACCGGCTCCTACGAGCAGTACTTC. Protein product: CASSQVWGQGTGSYEQYF.

The chain joins TRBV23-1 to TRBJ1-6; 9 bases line up with TRBD1. TRBV23-1 is classed as an ORF, of uncertain function. This CDR3 comprises 17 residues. After removal of 3 bases from V and 2 bases from J, the junction contained 5 bases not matched to a gene. CDR3 coding DNA: TGCGCCAGCAGTCACCCCGACAGGGGGACCTATAATTCACCCCTCCACTTT. It codes for CASSHPDRGTYNSPLHF.

The chain carries TRBV19 and TRBJ2-7; TRBD2 might be the D (6 bases). With 5 bases removed from V and 1 base from J, the gap between germline ends came to 12 bases. The V gene's germline CDR1 is LNHDA and CDR2 SQIVND (reference sequence). The CDR3 spans 14 residues. The CDR3 reads CASSLRLGSYEQYF. For the CDR3, the DNA is TGTGCCAGTAGTCTGCGACTAGGATCCTACGAGCAGTACTTC.

The chain is built from TRBV5-6 and TRBJ2-7; no clear D. This CDR3 contains 13 residues. Trimming stripped 0 bases from V and 9 bases from J, with 13 bases between. Germline values: CDR1 SGHDT, CDR2 YYEEEE. The CDR3 here is CASSLEQSSAQYF. CDR3 nucleotide sequence: TGTGCCAGCAGCTTGGAACAGAGTTCGGCGCAGTACTTC.

V and J are TRBV5-1 and TRBJ2-4, with a possible D match to TRBD2 (7 bases). Germline CDR1 reads SGHRS; CDR2 reads YFSETQ. Trimming removed 1 base at V and 7 bases at J, with 15 bases between. The CDR3 totals 15 residues. The CDR3 is CASSLLSGGQNIQYF. The DNA of the CDR3 is TGCGCCAGCAGCTTGCTTTCCGGGGGGCAGAACATTCAGTACTTC.

The chain has TRBV14 and TRBJ2-1, with D maybe TRBD1 (6 bases). Deletions cut 2 bases from V and 8 bases from J, with 16 bases between. Germline V CDR1 and CDR2: SGHDN, FVKESK. This CDR3 spans 15 amino acids. The CDR3 sequence: CASSQLQGSRDEQFF. CDR3 in DNA: TGTGCCAGCAGCCAACTACAGGGCTCGAGGGATGAGCAGTTCTTC.

This chain uses TRBV6-5 with TRBJ1-4; 9 bases align to TRBD1. Looked up from germline, CDR1 is MNHEY and CDR2 is SVGAGI. The length of the CDR3 is 15 residues. Germline trimming cut 8 bases from V and 5 bases from J; bases unmatched to any gene: 9. The CDR3 DNA follows: TGTGCCAGCCTCCCCGTTGGGACAGGGAATGAAAAACTGTTTTTT. It translates to CASLPVGTGNEKLFF.

This rearrangement joins TRBV7-6 to TRBJ2-1; 7 positions match TRBD1. The germline CDR1 and CDR2 sequences are SGHVS and FNYEAQ. The V segment lost 4 bases and the J segment 4 bases; nucleotides outside the gene matches: 4. This CDR3 has 14 residues. CDR3 in amino acids: CASSSDRAYNEQFF. For the CDR3, the DNA is TGTGCCAGCAGCTCTGACAGGGCTTACAATGAGCAGTTCTTC.